The next 13 T cell receptor beta chains were all read from a single sample in a study of T cells in Graves' hyperthyroidism and ophthalmopathy. RNA transcripts yielded amplified TCR beta CDR3 regions. TCR CDR3 regions were first amplified by RT-PCR with HTBI primers. From the multiplex PCR reads, TCRdb called clonotypes with MiXCR, one entry per CDR3 protein. The sample contains about 380,000 distinct CDR3 sequences, approximately 17% of which appear only once. The material sequenced was blood. Receptors were obtained from a man younger than 30 with Graves' ophthalmopathy.

In its sample, this clonotype was seen many times. The chain recombines TRBV10-3 with TRBJ1-2; the D gene is possibly TRBD1 (6 bases). The length of the CDR3 is 14 residues. Germline lookup yields CDR1 ENHRY and CDR2 SYGVKD. Trimming removed 7 bases at V and 4 bases at J, with 16 bases between. The CDR3 coding sequence is TGTGCCATCAAGCAGCTGGGGGGCCTCTATGGCTACACCTTC. Translated: CAIKQLGGLYGYTF.

This clonotype was recorded a few times. The V call is TRBV7-9, the J call TRBJ1-2; 9 bases agree with TRBD1. V was clipped by 1 base and J by 8 bases; unmatched bases: 5. CDR3 size: 14 residues. CDR1 is SEHNR and CDR2 is FQNEAQ in the germline V gene (reference sequence). CDR3 region: CASSLGGTGRGYTF. DNA of the CDR3: TGTGCCAGCAGCTTAGGGGGGACAGGGCGAGGCTACACCTTC.

The chain has TRBV9 and TRBJ2-3; D not certain. The germline V and J ends were trimmed by 0 bases and 5 bases, with 13 bases remaining between them. This CDR3 is 15 amino acids long. Germline V gene sequence: CDR1 SGDLS, CDR2 YYNGEE. This CDR3 reads CASSVGQNKGDTQYF. CDR3 DNA sequence: TGTGCCAGCAGCGTAGGTCAGAATAAGGGAGATACGCAGTATTTT.

There are many counts of this clonotype. The chain employs TRBV7-3 and TRBJ2-1; possibly TRBD2 for D (5 bases). The CDR3 length is 16 residues. Germline lookup yields CDR1 SGHTA and CDR2 FQGTGA. V lost 1 base to trimming and J lost 4 bases, with 14 bases between them. CDR3 DNA sequence: TGTGCCAGCAGCTTAAACGGCGGGCCGGGATACAATGAGCAGTTCTTC. It yields the protein CASSLNGGPGYNEQFF.

This rearrangement joins TRBV6-5 to TRBJ1-6, with unresolved D. The CDR3 extends over 15 amino acids. Germline V CDR1 and CDR2: MNHEY, SVGAGI. Trimming took off 1 base at V and 7 bases at J, with 11 bases between the two ends. The CDR3 region is CASSYFGRLNSPLHF. CDR3 in DNA: TGTGCCAGCAGTTACTTTGGCAGACTCAATTCACCCCTCCACTTT.

This clonotype was seen repeatedly, ten times or more. The V call is TRBV2, the J call TRBJ1-2; D is ambiguous. The germline V and J ends were trimmed by 7 bases and 8 bases, with 20 bases remaining between them. The V gene's germline CDR1 is SNHLY and CDR2 FYNNEI. The CDR3 loop spans 14 amino acids. This CDR3 is CASTLEAVWWGYTF. DNA for the CDR3: TGTGCCAGCACGCTGGAGGCCGTGTGGTGGGGCTACACCTTC.

This clonotype was seen ten or more times. The genes are TRBV27 and TRBJ1-1; 7 positions agree with TRBD1. Germline loops: CDR1 MNHEY, CDR2 SMNVEV (reference sequence). The CDR3 length is 16 residues. Germline trimming cut 5 bases from V and 1 base from J; bases unmatched to any gene: 10. CDR3 sequence: CASSPLSGTANTEAFF. The CDR3 DNA sequence: TGTGCCAGCAGTCCTCTTTCCGGGACAGCGAACACTGAAGCTTTCTTT.

The V and J genes are TRBV28 and TRBJ2-5; TRBD2 might be the D (5 bases). The V end was cut by 4 bases, the J end by 7 bases, with 13 bases between. Germline-derived CDR1 and CDR2 are MDHEN and SYDVKM. This CDR3 has 13 residues. The CDR3 protein is CASSSDFSGTQYF. The CDR3 nucleotides are TGTGCCAGCAGTTCGGACTTCTCGGGGACCCAGTACTTC.

This clonotype has just a few counts. A much larger clone differs from this one at a single base, so this may be a read error. The rearrangement joins TRBV20-1 to TRBJ2-7; D not certain. The length of the CDR3 is 11 residues. The V gene's germline CDR1 is DFQATT and CDR2 SNEGSKA (reference sequence). CDR3 in amino acids: CGARKDYEQYF. CDR3 DNA: TGCGGTGCTAGGAAGGACTACGAGCAGTACTTC.

This clonotype was seen a few times. The chain recombines TRBV24-1 with TRBJ2-3; 7 bases line up with TRBD1. Germline lookup yields CDR1 KGHDR and CDR2 SFDVKD. V gave up 10 bases and J gave up 2 bases; unmatched junction bases: 11. There are 15 residues in the CDR3. CDR3 nucleotides: TGTGCCACTAAAGGACGCGACAGGGTCACAGATACGCAGTATTTT. Translating gives CATKGRDRVTDTQYF.

In its sample, this clonotype was seen many times. V usage is TRBV5-1 and J usage is TRBJ2-7; D is unresolved. This CDR3 comprises 14 residues. Per germline, CDR1 SGHRS and CDR2 YFSETQ. Trimming took off 0 bases at V and 0 bases at J, with 7 bases between the two ends. The CDR3 nucleotides are TGCGCCAGCAGCTTGGCGGATAGCTCCTACGAGCAGTACTTC. Its translation is CASSLADSSYEQYF.

V usage is TRBV6-1 and J usage is TRBJ2-1; D remains unclear. The CDR3 sequence is 15 residues long. V was pared by 6 bases and J by 0 bases, with 12 bases between. The V gene's germline CDR1 is MNHNS and CDR2 SASEGT. In nucleotides, the CDR3 is TGTGCCAGCAGCCCGGACCCCAGCTCCTACAATGAGCAGTTCTTC. Amino acids: CASSPDPSSYNEQFF.

This clonotype was detected many times. The V call is TRBV12-3 or TRBV12-4, the J call TRBJ2-5; TRBD1 is a possible D gene (5 bases). The V end was cut by 4 bases, the J end by 1 base, with 16 bases between. The CDR3 totals 16 residues. DNA for the CDR3: TGTGCCAGCAGTTCCGATTTGGGGCGCTCCCAAGAGACCCAGTACTTC. The encoded protein is CASSSDLGRSQETQYF.